The clone carrying this TCR beta chain has just one count. Its antigen is still unknown. The CDR3 extends over 15 amino acids. The germline gives CDR1 SNHLY, CDR2 FYNNEI. Trimming removed 6 bases at V and 2 bases at J, with 13 bases between. The source of the sample is a study of T cells in Graves' hyperthyroidism and ophthalmopathy. Study findings and constraints: Among thyroid clonotypes expanded above 0.001, most also appeared in blood.

TCR beta CDR3 regions were amplified from RNA. In the first-round RT-PCR of the TCR CDR3, the HTBI primer set was used. TCRdb re-called the multiplex PCR reads through MiXCR, storing one row per CDR3 protein. Found here are more than 300,000 distinct CDR3 sequences, approximately 17% of them singletons; the top ten hold more than 30%. The clonotype comes from a woman in her twenties or thirties with Graves' hyperthyroidism that later progressed to Graves' ophthalmopathy. This rearrangement joins TRBV2 to TRBJ1-4; no clear D gene. Source material: blood. The CDR3 loop reads CASRKAGVTNEKLFF. The CDR3 coding sequence is TGTGCCAGCAGGAAAGCGGGCGTCACTAATGAAAAACTGTTTTTT.